The 30 T cell receptor beta chains below all came from one sample that was sequenced in a study of cytomegalovirus exposure and HLA in healthy donors. The PCR contained 60 Vbeta and 13 Jbeta primers. Profiling relied on immunoSEQ multiplex PCR, and the TCRdb table lists in-frame clones only, not all of them. The table includes about 130,000 clones, about 80% detected once. Specimen: PBMCs. These receptors were taken from a boy aged 2 to 10 in good health and CMV-seronegative.

The chain combines TRBV5-6 with TRBJ1-1; 9 bases are a match to TRBD1. This CDR3 region has 16 residues. Germline CDR1 reads SGHDT; CDR2 reads YYEEEE. Trimming cost V 0 bases and J 4 bases; bases outside gene matches: 7. The CDR3 sequence: CASSLAGTGFLTEAFF. The CDR3 coding sequence is TGTGCCAGCAGCTTGGCCGGGACAGGGTTCCTCACTGAAGCTTTCTTT.

The V call is TRBV28, the J call TRBJ2-2; D may be TRBD1 (5 bases). V was pared by 8 bases and J by 5 bases, with 9 bases between. Germline assignment: CDR1 MDHEN and CDR2 SYDVKM. This CDR3 comprises 12 residues. CDR3 loop: CASCRQTGELFF. DNA for the CDR3: TGTGCCAGCTGCAGACAGACCGGGGAGCTGTTTTTT.

The sample holds one count of this clone. The genes are TRBV7-9 and TRBJ2-3, with 11 bases fitting TRBD2. The CDR3 runs to 15 residues. The V and J ends lost 5 bases and 6 bases, in that order; junction bases with no gene match: 7. CDR1 SEHNR and CDR2 FQNEAQ come from the germline V gene (reference sequence). The CDR3 DNA reads TGTGCCAGCAGCAAGGGACTAGCGGTAATGGATACGCAGTATTTT. Protein product: CASSKGLAVMDTQYF.

A few counts support this clone. Other DNA variants within this sample encode the same CDR3. The V call is TRBV2, the J call TRBJ1-6; the D gene is possibly TRBD1 (5 bases). CDR1 is SNHLY, CDR2 FYNNEI, per germline. Trimming took off 6 bases at V and 6 bases at J, with 15 bases between the two ends. CDR3 size: 15 residues. CDR3 DNA sequence: TGTGCCAGCAGGACCCAGGGTCAGGGTAATTCACCCCTCCACTTT. This sequence encodes CASRTQGQGNSPLHF.

This chain uses TRBV27 with TRBJ2-1; D might be TRBD2 (7 bases). Germline V gene data show CDR1 as MNHEY and CDR2 as SMNVEV (reference sequence). V dropped 4 bases and J dropped 3 bases, with 19 bases sitting between them. The CDR3 is 17 residues long. The CDR3 DNA reads as TGTGCCAGCAGTTCCTCGCTAGGGGGGGCCAACTACAATGAGCAGTTCTTC. This translates into CASSSSLGGANYNEQFF.

The chain employs TRBV5-1 and TRBJ2-3; 12 bases are shared with TRBD2. Germline lookup yields CDR1 SGHRS and CDR2 YFSETQ. The CDR3 totals 15 residues. The ends lost 7 bases at V and 5 bases at J; junction bases unmatched: 8. The CDR3 bases are TGCGCCAGCCTACCACTAGCGGGAGGAATAGATACGCAGTATTTT. Its protein is CASLPLAGGIDTQYF.

This rearrangement joins TRBV7-9 to TRBJ1-5, with 7 bases lining up with TRBD1. The CDR3 length is 19 residues. Germline CDR1 is SEHNR and CDR2 is FQNEAQ (reference sequence). V lost 4 bases and J lost 2; bases outside the gene matches: 17. CDR3 coding DNA: TGTGCCAGCAGCTACGCCGGGACAGTTCACTCTAGGGGCAATCAGCCCCAGCATTTT. Residues: CASSYAGTVHSRGNQPQHF. Filled out from reference TRBV7-9 and TRBJ1-5, the complete variable domain reads DTGVSQNPRHKITKRGQNVTFRCDPISEHNRLYWYRQTLGQGPEFLTYFQNEAQLEKSRLLSDRFSAERPKGSFSTLEIQRTEQGDSAMYLCASSYAGTVHSRGNQPQHFGDGTRLSIL.

This clone was detected once. The V gene is TRBV12-5, the J gene TRBJ2-2; tentatively, D is TRBD1 (6 bases). The CDR3 consists of 14 residues. V was pared by 4 bases and J by 6 bases, with 12 bases between. Germline lookup yields CDR1 LGHNT and CDR2 FRNRAP. CDR3 sequence reads: CASGYGQLPGELFF. The CDR3 DNA reads TGTGCTAGTGGTTATGGACAGTTACCCGGGGAGCTGTTTTTT.

The V gene is TRBV14, the J gene TRBJ1-1; tentatively, D is TRBD1 (5 bases). The length of the CDR3 is 13 residues. Trimming took off 4 bases at V and 4 bases at J, with 10 bases between the two ends. The germline V gene encodes CDR1 SGHDN and CDR2 FVKESK. DNA of the CDR3: TGTGCCAGCAGCCCTAGACAGTTCACTGAAGCTTTCTTT. Its translation is CASSPRQFTEAFF.

V usage is TRBV19 and J usage is TRBJ2-5; D is perhaps TRBD2 (6 bases). The CDR3 is made up of 17 amino acids. The V gene's germline CDR1 is LNHDA and CDR2 SQIVND (reference sequence). V was trimmed by 4 bases and J by 2 bases, leaving 20 bases between them. The CDR3 protein is CASSTGAGRPGQETQYF. The CDR3 coding sequence is TGTGCCAGTAGTACGGGAGCCGGACGGCCGGGACAAGAGACCCAGTACTTC.

The rearrangement joins TRBV2 to TRBJ1-4, with 8 bases fitting TRBD1. V was pared by 9 bases and J by 8 bases, with 2 bases of the junction left unmatched. The CDR3 has 11 residues. Per the germline V gene, CDR1 is SNHLY and CDR2 is FYNNEI. The CDR3 DNA reads as TGTGCCAGGACAGGGGTAGAAAAACTGTTTTTT. Protein sequence: CARTGVEKLFF.

J is TRBJ1-1 and V is TRBV7-3, with 7 bases aligning to TRBD1. The germline gives CDR1 SGHTA, CDR2 FQGTGA. The CDR3 spans 13 residues. Losses at the gene ends were 5 bases for V and 3 bases for J; bases not matched to a gene: 3. The CDR3 region has the DNA TGTGCCAGCAGCCCAGGACAGGACACTGAAGCTTTCTTT. Protein product: CASSPGQDTEAFF. The entire variable domain, with the rest obtained from reference TRBV7-3 and TRBJ1-1, is as follows: GAGVSQTPSNKVTEKGKYVELRCDPISGHTALYWYRQSLGQGPEFLIYFQGTGAADDSGLPNDRFFAVRPEGSVSTLKIQRTERGDSAVYLCASSPGQDTEAFFGQGTRLTVV.

As regards this clone: The junction departs from the called germline gene at one end, perhaps through a read error. This sequence joins TRBV7-7 and TRBJ2-1; 10 bases fit TRBD2. Germline V gene sequence: CDR1 SSHAT, CDR2 FNYEAQ (reference sequence). This CDR3 comprises 15 residues. Here the CDR3 reads CASSLSGGAYNEQFF. CDR3 sequence (DNA): TGTGCTAGCAGCCTAAGCGGGGGGGCCTACAATGAGCAGTTCTTC.

V is TRBV7-6 and J is TRBJ1-2, with D perhaps matching TRBD1 (5 bases). Germline CDR1 and CDR2: SGHVS and FNYEAQ. V lost 3 bases to trimming and J lost 3 bases, with 17 bases between them. This CDR3 contains 16 residues. The DNA of the CDR3 is TGTGCCAGCAGCTTGACGGAGGGACGAAAAGACTATGGCTACACCTTC. The encoded protein is CASSLTEGRKDYGYTF.

This chain connects TRBV6-4 to TRBJ2-1, with TRBD2 matching 14 bases. V lost 5 bases, J lost 8 bases, and 5 bases stayed unmatched. Germline V gene sequence: CDR1 MRHNA, CDR2 SNTAGT. This CDR3 has 15 residues. CDR3 coding DNA: TGTGCCAGCAGTATAAGACTAGCGGGAGGGCATGAGCAGTTCTTC. It translates to CASSIRLAGGHEQFF.

This rearrangement joins TRBV15 to TRBJ1-1; D is unclear. There are 13 residues in the CDR3. V was pared by 9 bases and J by 1 base, with 12 bases between. Germline V gene data show CDR1 as LNHNV and CDR2 as YYDKDF (reference sequence). CDR3 DNA: TGTGCCACTTCGACCGGAGAGAACACTGAAGCTTTCTTT. It codes for CATSTGENTEAFF.

This clone was picked up one time. The CDR3 coding sequence is TGTGCCAGCTCTTCCGGGGGGCAAGGCGCAAACACCATATATTTT. It codes for CASSSGGQGANTIYF. V usage is TRBV6-1 and J usage is TRBJ1-3; weak D call: TRBD1 (6 bases). Trimming cost V 8 bases and J 6 bases, with 20 bases left between them. From germline, CDR1 is MNHNS and CDR2 SASEGT. This CDR3 spans 15 amino acids.

The V and J genes are TRBV19 and TRBJ1-4, with a tentative D call TRBD1 (6 bases). The CDR3 loop spans 15 amino acids. Trimming stripped 7 bases from V and 5 bases from J, with 17 bases between. The germline CDR1 and CDR2 sequences are LNHDA and SQIVND (reference sequence). As DNA, the CDR3 is TGTGCCAGTAAAGGGGCAGGGGTGACAAATGAAAAACTGTTTTTT. Amino acid sequence: CASKGAGVTNEKLFF.

The rearrangement links TRBV5-5 to TRBJ1-5, with 10 bases that match TRBD1. J lost 6 bases, V lost 0 bases, and 6 bases had no gene match. This CDR3 is 16 amino acids long. CDR1 is SGHKS and CDR2 is YYEKEE in the germline V gene (reference sequence). CDR3 region: CASSLALRDRGQPQHF. In nucleotides, the CDR3 is TGTGCCAGCAGCTTGGCCCTGAGGGACAGGGGTCAGCCCCAGCATTTT.

V gene TRBV27 combines with J gene TRBJ1-2; possibly TRBD1 for D (5 bases). CDR1 is MNHEY and CDR2 is SMNVEV in the germline V gene (reference sequence). Trimming pared 4 bases from V and 7 bases from J, leaving 16 bases between. This CDR3 region has 14 residues. The CDR3, as DNA: TGTGCCAGCAGTTCGGGCAGCAGGGCGCTTGGCTACACCTTC. Protein product: CASSSGSRALGYTF.

The rearrangement links TRBV19 to TRBJ1-4; D ambiguous. Trimming pared 2 bases from V and 4 bases from J, leaving 5 bases between. In germline, CDR1 is LNHDA, CDR2 SQIVND (reference sequence). The CDR3 runs 13 residues. In DNA form, the CDR3 reads TGTGCCAGTAGTATATACAGTAATGAAAAACTGTTTTTT. It codes for CASSIYSNEKLFF.

The V and J genes are TRBV29-1 and TRBJ1-1; TRBD1 matches 7 bases. This CDR3 is 14 amino acids long. Per the germline V gene, CDR1 is SQVTM and CDR2 is ANQGSEA. Losses at the gene ends were 4 bases for V and 1 base for J; bases not matched to a gene: 6. The CDR3 spells CSVAGTEKNTEAFF. CDR3 nucleotide sequence: TGCAGCGTTGCCGGGACAGAGAAGAACACTGAAGCTTTCTTT.

This chain connects TRBV7-3 to TRBJ2-5; 7 positions match TRBD2. CDR1 and CDR2 from the germline V gene are SGHTA and FQGTGA. V dropped 5 bases and J dropped 5; count of bases not matched to a gene: 8. There are 14 residues in the CDR3. CDR3 sequence reads: CASSRSGGGETQYF. The CDR3 nucleotides are TGTGCCAGCAGCCGATCCGGGGGAGGGGAGACCCAGTACTTC.

The genes are TRBV4-2 and TRBJ2-3; TRBD2 matches at 14 bases. Trimming at V came to 4 bases and at J to 5 bases, leaving 5 bases not matched to a gene. Germline values: CDR1 LGHNA, CDR2 YNFKEQ. CDR3 length: 16 amino acids. CDR3 protein: CASSLTSGGAGDTQYF. For the CDR3, the DNA is TGTGCCAGCAGCCTGACTAGCGGGGGGGCCGGAGATACGCAGTATTTT.

V usage is TRBV19 and J usage is TRBJ1-5; D possibly corresponds to TRBD1 (6 bases). This CDR3 is built from 16 residues. V lost 6 bases, J lost 5 bases, and 20 bases lay in between. CDR1 and CDR2 (germline): LNHDA, SQIVND (reference sequence). In DNA form, the CDR3 reads TGTGCCAGTAGAGCAGGTTCGGGGGGCAGATATCAGCCCCAGCATTTT. Amino acid sequence: CASRAGSGGRYQPQHF.

This chain uses TRBV13 with TRBJ2-6; TRBD1 might be the D (5 bases). The germline V gene has CDR1 PRHDT and CDR2 FYEKMQ (reference sequence). Trimming took off 9 bases at V and 0 bases at J, with 12 bases between the two ends. The CDR3 covers 15 residues. The CDR3 loop reads CASRAGPSGANVLTF. The CDR3 region has the DNA TGTGCCAGTAGGGCAGGGCCCTCTGGGGCCAACGTCCTGACTTTC.

This clone was picked up a small number of times. The CDR3 sequence: CASSPSSGGAAQVDTQYF. DNA of the CDR3: TGTGCCAGCTCACCAAGTAGCGGGGGGGCCGCCCAAGTAGATACGCAGTATTTT. V usage is TRBV18 and J usage is TRBJ2-3; TRBD2 matches 11 bases. The CDR3 sequence is 18 residues long. V was clipped by 2 bases and J by 5 bases; unmatched bases: 12. Germline V lookup: CDR1 KGHSH, CDR2 LQKENI.

The V and J genes are TRBV6-6 and TRBJ1-6, with unresolved D. V gave up 11 bases and J gave up 4 bases, with 12 bases separating them. The germline gives CDR1 MNHNY, CDR2 SVGAGI (reference sequence). The CDR3 contains 13 residues. The CDR3 here is CAAAAGYNSPLHF. In DNA, the CDR3 is TGTGCCGCCGCGGCCGGTTATAATTCACCCCTCCACTTT.

The chain recombines TRBV30 with TRBJ2-2; TRBD1 agrees at 10 bases. The CDR3 contains 15 residues. Trimming removed 5 bases from V and 5 bases from J; junction bases left unmatched: 8. CDR1 GTSNPN and CDR2 SVGIG come from the germline V gene (reference sequence). The chain's CDR3 is CAWDRDRGFTGELFF. Here the CDR3 DNA reads TGTGCCTGGGACCGGGACAGGGGCTTTACCGGGGAGCTGTTTTTT.

The gene calls are TRBV30 and TRBJ2-1; TRBD1 aligns across 8 bases. The J segment lost 5 bases and the V segment lost 4 bases, leaving 7 bases of the junction unmatched. The germline gives CDR1 GTSNPN, CDR2 SVGIG (reference sequence). CDR3 length equals 14 residues. The CDR3 sequence: CAWNRTGTHNEQFF. In DNA, the CDR3 is TGTGCCTGGAATCGGACAGGGACGCACAATGAGCAGTTCTTC.